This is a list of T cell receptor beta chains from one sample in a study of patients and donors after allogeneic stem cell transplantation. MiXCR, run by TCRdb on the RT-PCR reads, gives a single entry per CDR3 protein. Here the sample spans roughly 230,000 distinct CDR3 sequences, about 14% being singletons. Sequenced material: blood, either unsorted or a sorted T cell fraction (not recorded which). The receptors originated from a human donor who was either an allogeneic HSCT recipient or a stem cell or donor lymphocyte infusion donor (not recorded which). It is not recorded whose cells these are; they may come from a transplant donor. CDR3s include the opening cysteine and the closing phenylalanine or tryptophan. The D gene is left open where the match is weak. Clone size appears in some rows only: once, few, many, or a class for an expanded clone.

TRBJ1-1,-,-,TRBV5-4,CASSPKKTGRNTEAFF,TGTGCCAGCAGCCCCAAAAAGACAGGCCGGAACACTGAAGCTTTCTTT
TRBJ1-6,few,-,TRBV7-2,CASRANHVNSPLHF,TGTGCCAGCAGAGCAAACCACGTGAATTCACCCCTCCACTTT
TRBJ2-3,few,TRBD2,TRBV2,CASSVSSGGISSTDTQYF,TGTGCCAGCAGTGTTAGTAGCGGGGGAATATCTAGCACAGATACGCAGTATTTT
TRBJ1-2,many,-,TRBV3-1,CASSPTGYTF,TGTGCCAGCAGCCCTACAGGCTACACCTTC
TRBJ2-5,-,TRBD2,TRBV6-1,CASSPYSSGRAQETQYF,TGTGCCAGCAGCCCGTATTCTAGCGGGAGGGCTCAAGAGACCCAGTACTTC
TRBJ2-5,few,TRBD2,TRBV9,CASSVLAGGNQETQYF,TGTGCCAGCAGCGTTCTAGCGGGGGGCAACCAAGAGACCCAGTACTTC
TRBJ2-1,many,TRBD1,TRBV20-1,CSGRGHNEQFF,TGCAGCGGAAGGGGGCACAATGAGCAGTTCTTC
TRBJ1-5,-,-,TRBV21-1,CASSKTKPQHF,TGTGCCAGCAGCAAAACTAAGCCCCAGCATTTT
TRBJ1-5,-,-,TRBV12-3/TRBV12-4,CASTQGTQHQPQHF,TGTGCCAGCACCCAAGGCACTCAACATCAGCCCCAGCATTTT
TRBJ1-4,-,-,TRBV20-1,CSCYKFGTLNEKLFF,TGCAGTTGCTATAAATTCGGGACGCTAAATGAAAAACTGTTTTTT
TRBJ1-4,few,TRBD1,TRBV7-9,CASSLDSGTEIEKLFF,TGTGCCAGCAGCTTGGACTCCGGGACAGAAATTGAAAAACTGTTTTTT
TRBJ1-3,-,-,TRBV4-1,CASSQDGTRRSSGNTIYF,TGCGCCAGCAGCCAAGATGGAACACGGAGGAGCTCTGGAAACACCATATATTTT
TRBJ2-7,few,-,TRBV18,CASSAGTFGEQYF,TGTGCCAGCTCAGCGGGTACGTTTGGTGAGCAGTACTTC
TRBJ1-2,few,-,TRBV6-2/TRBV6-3,CASSYPRTVNFNYGYTF,TGTGCCAGCAGTTACCCGAGGACAGTCAACTTCAACTATGGCTACACCTTC
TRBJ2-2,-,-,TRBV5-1,CASSLGSLPNTGELFF,TGCGCCAGCAGCTTGGGTTCTCTCCCCAACACCGGGGAGCTGTTTTTT
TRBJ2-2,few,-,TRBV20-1,CSAHGGVKPGELFF,TGCAGTGCCCACGGAGGGGTGAAACCCGGGGAGCTGTTTTTT
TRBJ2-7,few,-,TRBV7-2,CASLPETLSSYEQYF,TGTGCCAGCCTCCCGGAAACTTTATCGTCCTACGAGCAGTACTTC
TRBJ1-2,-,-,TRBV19,CASSAAGSWLGYTF,TGTGCCAGTAGTGCCGCCGGGAGCTGGCTTGGCTACACCTTC
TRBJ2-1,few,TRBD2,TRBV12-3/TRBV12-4,CASSLRTSGGLGQFF,TGTGCCAGCAGTTTAAGGACTAGCGGTGGCCTTGGGCAGTTCTTC
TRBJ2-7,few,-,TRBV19,CASSVEYEQYF,TGTGCCAGTAGTGTGGAATACGAGCAGTACTTC
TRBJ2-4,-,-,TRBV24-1,CATRLSHAGSGPGPLGNIQYF,TGTGCCACCAGACTTTCCCACGCTGGGTCGGGTCCGGGCCCGCTTGGAAACATTCAGTACTTC
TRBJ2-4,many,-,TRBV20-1,CSAPFEAKNIQYF,TGCAGTGCGCCGTTCGAGGCCAAAAACATTCAGTACTTC
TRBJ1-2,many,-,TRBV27,CASRQAGSKGYTF,TGTGCCAGCAGGCAGGCAGGGTCGAAAGGCTACACCTTC
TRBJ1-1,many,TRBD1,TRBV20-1,CSAVHRGEDTEAFF,TGCAGTGCCGTACACAGGGGGGAGGACACTGAAGCTTTCTTT
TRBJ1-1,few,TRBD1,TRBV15,CATSRDKGQSMNTEAFF,TGTGCCACCAGCAGAGATAAGGGACAGTCCATGAACACTGAAGCTTTCTTT
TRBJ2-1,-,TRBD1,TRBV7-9,CASSLDQGVEQFF,TGTGCCAGCAGCTTAGATCAGGGGGTTGAGCAGTTCTTC
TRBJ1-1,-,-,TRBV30,CAWTPTVTVNTEAFF,TGTGCCTGGACTCCGACGGTGACGGTGAACACTGAAGCTTTCTTT
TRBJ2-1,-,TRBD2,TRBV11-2,CASSLEASGGSSYNEQFF,TGTGCCAGCAGCTTAGAAGCTAGCGGGGGAAGCTCCTACAATGAGCAGTTCTTC
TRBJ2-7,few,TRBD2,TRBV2,CASSSGLAGRSSEQYF,TGTGCCAGCAGCTCGGGACTAGCGGGACGCTCCTCCGAGCAGTACTTC
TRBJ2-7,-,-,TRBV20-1,CSAGPRLTLGYEQYF,TGCAGTGCTGGACCCCGTTTGACGTTGGGCTACGAGCAGTACTTC
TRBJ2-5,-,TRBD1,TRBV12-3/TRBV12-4,CASRALDRGETQYF,TGTGCCAGCAGGGCACTGGACAGGGGGGAGACCCAGTACTTC
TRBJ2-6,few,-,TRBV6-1,CASSHRNPGANVLTF,TGTGCCAGCAGTCACAGGAATCCTGGGGCCAACGTCCTGACTTTC
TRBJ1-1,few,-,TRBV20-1,CSARQGTPTEAFF,TGCAGTGCTAGACAGGGAACACCCACTGAAGCTTTCTTT
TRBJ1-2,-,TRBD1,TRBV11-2,CASSLVGTGVFYGYTF,TGTGCCAGCAGCTTAGTCGGGACAGGGGTTTTCTATGGCTACACCTTC
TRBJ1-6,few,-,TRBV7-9,CASSSGTSSYNSPLHF,TGTGCCAGCAGCTCCGGGACAAGCTCCTATAATTCACCCCTCCACTTT
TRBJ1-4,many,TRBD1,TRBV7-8,CASSLWGQGGEKLFF,TGTGCCAGCAGCTTATGGGGACAGGGAGGTGAAAAACTGTTTTTT
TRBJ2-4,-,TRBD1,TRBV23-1,CASRNWTGQNIQYF,TGCGCCAGCAGGAACTGGACAGGGCAAAACATTCAGTACTTC
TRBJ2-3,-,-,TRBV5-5,CASSLEGLGDTQYF,TGTGCCAGCAGCTTGGAAGGGCTGGGAGATACGCAGTATTTT
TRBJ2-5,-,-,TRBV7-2,CASSSPAQETQYF,TGTGCCAGCAGCTCCCCCGCGCAAGAGACCCAGTACTTC
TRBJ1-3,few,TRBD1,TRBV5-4,CASSPPTGTGNTIYF,TGTGCCAGCAGCCCACCGACAGGGACGGGAAACACCATATATTTT
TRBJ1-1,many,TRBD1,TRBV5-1,CASSHIGGRVMNTEAFF,TGCGCCAGCAGCCACATAGGGGGCAGGGTGATGAACACTGAAGCTTTCTTT